This T cell receptor beta chain emerged from a study of T cells in Graves' hyperthyroidism and ophthalmopathy. The germline V gene encodes CDR1 LNHNV and CDR2 YYDKDF (reference sequence). CDR3 length: 17 residues. With V trimmed by 1 base and J by 8 bases, 14 bases remained unmatched. TCR beta CDR3 regions were amplified from RNA transcripts. TCR CDR3 underwent first-round RT-PCR with the HTBI primer set. TCRdb called the multiplex PCR reads again in MiXCR, with one record for every CDR3 protein. The sample holds hundreds of thousands of distinct CDR3 sequences, about 45% seen once. The receptor comes from a woman younger than 30 with Graves' hyperthyroidism. The chain employs TRBV15 and TRBJ1-3, with 7 bases matching TRBD1. Material for sequencing was peripheral blood or thyroid tissue (not recorded which). CDR3 protein: CATSRVSQGIYGYTIYF. The CDR3 coding sequence is TGTGCCACCAGCAGAGTATCACAGGGGATCTATGGCTACACCATATATTTT.